One and the same sample provided the 30 T cell receptor beta chains below, sequenced in a study of shared clonotypes between healthy human individuals. Only in-frame clones appear in the TCRdb table, and some are missing; sequencing was by immunoSEQ multiplex PCR. The sample holds 2 million to 2.5 million clones, over 85% seen once. Sequenced material: naive CD4+ T cells from PBMCs. Indicated subset: CD45RA+ positively selected. These receptors all come from a man aged 18-30 years in good health. Some clones in this sample may be carry-over from other donors' samples.

The chain links TRBV5-1 to TRBJ1-3; D not certain. Between the trimmed V and J ends, which lost 4 bases and 3 bases, there was a span of 8 bases. This CDR3 region has 13 residues. Per the germline V gene, CDR1 is SGHRS and CDR2 is YFSETQ. The CDR3 region is CASSLDVGNTIYF. The CDR3 nucleotides are TGCGCCAGCAGCCTCGATGTTGGAAACACCATATATTTT.

The chain carries TRBV4-2 and TRBJ2-1; 9 bases match TRBD2. Germline lookup yields CDR1 LGHNA and CDR2 YNFKEQ. Germline trimming cut 3 bases from V and 12 bases from J; bases unmatched to any gene: 18. CDR3 length: 17 amino acids. CDR3 in DNA: TGTGCCAGCAGCCACGCACCACCGACTAGCGGATTATATCGGCAGTTCTTC. Protein product: CASSHAPPTSGLYRQFF.

This chain uses TRBV10-1 with TRBJ2-7; no definite D call. CDR1 and CDR2 (germline): WNHNN, SYGVQD (reference sequence). The V gene lost 5 bases and the J gene lost 6 bases, with 11 bases spanning the gap. The CDR3 extends over 12 amino acids. CDR3 residues: CASSITRGEQYF. CDR3 in DNA: TGCGCCAGCAGTATAACCCGCGGCGAGCAGTACTTC.

This clone was picked up a small number of times. The chain joins TRBV7-2 to TRBJ1-1; D perhaps matches TRBD1 (6 bases). Trimming removed 3 bases from V and 4 bases from J, with 12 bases in between. CDR3 length equals 14 residues. Germline values: CDR1 SGHTA, CDR2 FQGNSA. The CDR3 region has the DNA TGTGCCAGCAGCTTTGGGGCCAGGGGCACTGAAGCTTTCTTT. Translated: CASSFGARGTEAFF.

The CDR3 DNA is TGTGCCAGCAGCTTACGAAGATCGGACACTGAAGCTTTCTTT. Its translation is CASSLRRSDTEAFF. The V and J genes are TRBV7-3 and TRBJ1-1; no clear D. Germline V CDR1 and CDR2: SGHTA, FQGTGA. The V gene lost 2 bases and the J gene lost 3 bases, with 10 bases spanning the gap. The CDR3 consists of 14 residues. The full variable domain, with the rest looked up from reference TRBV7-3 and TRBJ1-1, is GAGVSQTPSNKVTEKGKYVELRCDPISGHTALYWYRQSLGQGPEFLIYFQGTGAADDSGLPNDRFFAVRPEGSVSTLKIQRTERGDSAVYLCASSLRRSDTEAFFGQGTRLTVV.

Here the CDR3 DNA reads TGTGCCAGCGGCTGGACAAGAAGCAATGAGCAGTTCTTC. This encodes CASGWTRSNEQFF. The chain uses TRBV11-2 and TRBJ2-1, with TRBD1 as a possible D gene (5 bases). This CDR3 contains 13 residues. Trimming stripped 8 bases from V and 6 bases from J, with 14 bases between. Germline values: CDR1 SGHAT, CDR2 FQNNGV.

This clone was recorded a few times. The rearrangement links TRBV16 to TRBJ1-1; no reliable D call. CDR1 is KGHSY and CDR2 is FQNENV in the germline V gene. Trimming took 7 bases from V and 4 from J, leaving 16 bases between them. CDR3 length: 14 amino acids. CDR3 nucleotide sequence: TGTGCCAGCACCTCCACCCTTAGGTTCACTGAAGCTTTCTTT. Encoded protein: CASTSTLRFTEAFF.

The chain is built from TRBV18 and TRBJ1-1, with D unresolved. V lost 4 bases and J 2 bases, leaving 8 bases between the germline ends. From germline, CDR1 is KGHSH and CDR2 LQKENI. The CDR3 covers 13 residues. The chain's CDR3 is CASSREQNTEAFF. In nucleotides, the CDR3 is TGTGCCAGCTCACGAGAACAAAACACTGAAGCTTTCTTT.

V usage is TRBV5-1 and J usage is TRBJ1-2, with 10 positions matching TRBD1. J lost 6 bases, V lost 4 bases, and 12 bases had no gene match. There are 16 residues in the CDR3. Germline CDR1 and CDR2: SGHRS and YFSETQ. The CDR3 region has the DNA TGCGCCAGCAGCACCGGACAGGGGGTATCATCGGATGGCTACACCTTC. Amino acids: CASSTGQGVSSDGYTF.

J is TRBJ1-2 and V is TRBV28; D might be TRBD1 (5 bases). The germline CDR1 and CDR2 sequences are MDHEN and SYDVKM. Trimming took 6 bases from V and 7 from J, leaving 15 bases between them. This CDR3 spans 13 amino acids. CDR3 bases: TGTGCCAGCAGCCCGGGACGGTCTATTGGCTACACCTTC. This gives the protein CASSPGRSIGYTF.

This clone was picked up a small number of times. At the DNA level, this CDR3 is encoded by other sequences in the same sample as well. This chain joins TRBV7-3 and TRBJ1-1; no reliable D call. Trimming removed 5 bases at V and 3 bases at J, with 10 bases between. CDR3 length equals 13 residues. Germline V gene sequence: CDR1 SGHTA, CDR2 FQGTGA. CDR3 bases: TGTGCCAGCAGCCTTAGAAGGGACACTGAAGCTTTCTTT. Amino acids: CASSLRRDTEAFF.

J is TRBJ2-1 and V is TRBV7-9; TRBD2 is a possible D gene (6 bases). V lost 3 bases to trimming and J lost 8 bases, with 20 bases between them. This CDR3 comprises 16 residues. Germline V gene sequence: CDR1 SEHNR, CDR2 FQNEAQ (reference sequence). CDR3 sequence (DNA): TGTGCCAGCAGCTTTAGGTCGCCGGAAAGCGGGCATGAGCAGTTCTTC. Translated: CASSFRSPESGHEQFF.

The sample holds one count of this clone. The CDR3 DNA is TGTGCCAGCACCATTAGTCAGGCGGGTCTTTACACCGGGGAGCTGTTTTTT. Protein product: CASTISQAGLYTGELFF. The gene calls are TRBV7-2 and TRBJ2-2, with D perhaps matching TRBD2 (5 bases). Germline values: CDR1 SGHTA, CDR2 FQGNSA. Trimming removed 7 bases from V and 3 bases from J, with 21 bases in between. The CDR3 sequence is 17 residues long.

The rearrangement uses TRBV5-6 and TRBJ1-3, with D possibly matching TRBD1 (5 bases). The CDR3 spans 14 residues. Per germline, CDR1 SGHDT and CDR2 YYEEEE. Trimming removed 0 bases from V and 7 bases from J, with 11 bases in between. CDR3 protein: CASSLEQVGNTIYF. CDR3 sequence (DNA): TGTGCCAGCAGCTTGGAACAGGTTGGGAACACCATATATTTT. The whole variable domain, filled in from reference TRBV5-6 and TRBJ1-3, reads DAGVTQSPTHLIKTRGQQVTLRCSPKSGHDTVSWYQQALGQGPQFIFQYYEEEERQRGNFPDRFSGHQFPNYSSELNVNALLLGDSALYLCASSLEQVGNTIYFGEGSWLTVV.

CDR3 protein: CASSPGTGPNQPQHF. The CDR3 coding sequence is TGTGCCAGCTCACCGGGGACAGGCCCCAATCAGCCCCAGCATTTT. This chain uses TRBV18 with TRBJ1-5, with TRBD1 matching over 8 bases. Trimming cost V 3 bases and J 3 bases; bases outside gene matches: 4. This CDR3 is 15 amino acids long. Germline V gene data show CDR1 as KGHSH and CDR2 as LQKENI.

The rearrangement joins TRBV27 to TRBJ2-2, with D possibly matching TRBD1 (6 bases). CDR1 and CDR2 from the germline V gene are MNHEY and SMNVEV (reference sequence). This CDR3 comprises 15 residues. Trimming removed 2 bases from V and 4 bases from J, with 11 bases in between. The CDR3 region is CASSLMGAGTGELFF. For the CDR3, the DNA is TGTGCCAGCAGTTTAATGGGGGCGGGCACCGGGGAGCTGTTTTTT.

On this clone: This same CDR3 is encoded by further DNA sequences in the sample. V gene TRBV5-6 combines with J gene TRBJ1-5; D is perhaps TRBD1 (5 bases). Trimming left V 0 bases short and J 2 bases short, with 6 bases between. The V gene's germline CDR1 is SGHDT and CDR2 YYEEEE. This CDR3 contains 14 residues. The CDR3 spells CASSLGGGNQPQHF. CDR3 in DNA: TGTGCCAGCAGCTTGGGGGGGGGCAATCAGCCCCAGCATTTT.

A single count supports this clone. This chain uses TRBV7-3 with TRBJ1-2; maybe TRBD1 (5 bases). Trimming left V 1 base short and J 3 bases short, with 9 bases between. CDR3 length equals 14 residues. CDR1 and CDR2 (germline): SGHTA, FQGTGA. DNA of the CDR3: TGTGCCAGCAGCTTAATGGGGGACTACTATGGCTACACCTTC. Its protein is CASSLMGDYYGYTF.

This sequence joins TRBV7-2 and TRBJ2-1; D unresolved. Germline CDR1 is SGHTA and CDR2 is FQGNSA. V was pared by 2 bases and J by 8 bases, with 7 bases between. CDR3 length: 12 residues. DNA for the CDR3: TGTGCCAGCAGCTTATTGGCGGATGAGCAGTTCTTC. As protein: CASSLLADEQFF.

As concerns this clone: Additional DNA sequences in this sample encode the identical CDR3. This chain joins TRBV29-1 and TRBJ1-4; D is unclear. V lost 4 bases to trimming and J lost 7 bases, with 10 bases between them. The CDR3 contains 12 residues. Per the germline V gene, CDR1 is SQVTM and CDR2 is ANQGSEA. The CDR3 nucleotides are TGCAGCGTTGTCACCAGCGGTGAAAAACTGTTTTTT. This encodes CSVVTSGEKLFF.

As for this clone: Mismatch with germline at one junction end may stem from a read error. The chain links TRBV7-9 to TRBJ2-7; 8 positions agree with TRBD2. This CDR3 region has 16 residues. Germline CDR1 is SEHNR and CDR2 is FQNEAQ (reference sequence). The CDR3 bases are TGCGCCAGCAGCCCCTACCCAGCGGGAGACGCCTACGAGCAGTACTTC. The encoded protein is CASSPYPAGDAYEQYF.

The V and J genes are TRBV10-3 and TRBJ2-1, with TRBD2 matching 12 bases. V lost 5 bases and J lost 7; bases outside the gene matches: 12. The CDR3 is made up of 17 amino acids. CDR1 and CDR2 from the germline V gene are ENHRY and SYGVKD. DNA of the CDR3: TGTGCCATCAGTTCCATTACCGGGACTAGCGGGTCTAATGAGCAGTTCTTC. Translating gives CAISSITGTSGSNEQFF.

The chain recombines TRBV11-2 with TRBJ2-5; D unresolved. CDR3 size: 14 residues. The V end was cut by 4 bases, the J end by 4 bases, with 13 bases between. CDR1 is SGHAT and CDR2 is FQNNGV in the germline V gene. CDR3 coding DNA: TGTGCCAGCAGCTACACAGTACCGATAGAGACCCAGTACTTC. Translating it yields CASSYTVPIETQYF.

This sequence joins TRBV7-9 and TRBJ1-5, with D unresolved. This CDR3 has 15 amino acids. Germline V gene sequence: CDR1 SEHNR, CDR2 FQNEAQ (reference sequence). Trimming took 5 bases from V and 2 from J, leaving 13 bases between them. CDR3 sequence: CASSGRAGGNQPQHF. The CDR3 nucleotides are TGTGCCAGCAGCGGTAGGGCAGGAGGCAATCAGCCCCAGCATTTT.

The chain carries TRBV2 and TRBJ2-3; a weak D match, TRBD2 (5 bases). The V end was cut by 7 bases, the J end by 2 bases, with 10 bases between. CDR1 is SNHLY, CDR2 FYNNEI, per germline. The CDR3 has 13 residues. CDR3: CASTGLFTDTQYF. The CDR3 DNA reads TGTGCCAGCACAGGACTCTTCACAGATACGCAGTATTTT.

The chain joins TRBV7-3 to TRBJ2-1; TRBD2 matches at 9 bases. Unmatched junction bases numbered 8, after V lost 5 bases and J lost 6 bases. Germline CDR1 is SGHTA and CDR2 is FQGTGA. This CDR3 spans 15 amino acids. This chain's CDR3 is CASSPMNSGSNEQFF. As DNA, the CDR3 is TGTGCCAGCAGCCCCATGAATAGCGGGAGCAATGAGCAGTTCTTC. Full variable domain (rest looked up from reference TRBV7-3 and TRBJ2-1): GAGVSQTPSNKVTEKGKYVELRCDPISGHTALYWYRQSLGQGPEFLIYFQGTGAADDSGLPNDRFFAVRPEGSVSTLKIQRTERGDSAVYLCASSPMNSGSNEQFFGPGTRLTVL.

The rearrangement joins TRBV7-9 to TRBJ2-7; 7 nucleotides align to TRBD2. The CDR3 spans 13 residues. With V trimmed by 5 bases and J by 7 bases, 8 bases remained unmatched. From germline, CDR1 is SEHNR and CDR2 FQNEAQ (reference sequence). CDR3 nucleotide sequence: TGTGCCAGCAGCCTCATGGGGGGGAGGGAGCAGTACTTC. Translation: CASSLMGGREQYF.

The chain carries TRBV2 and TRBJ1-2, with TRBD1 matching over 8 bases. Germline assignment: CDR1 SNHLY and CDR2 FYNNEI. CDR3 length: 14 residues. J gave up 4 bases and V 6 bases, and 7 bases lay outside the gene matches. CDR3: CASSRQGQIYGYTF. The CDR3 DNA reads TGTGCCAGCAGCCGACAGGGGCAGATCTATGGCTACACCTTC. The whole variable domain, remainder taken from reference TRBV2 and TRBJ1-2, is EPEVTQTPSHQVTQMGQEVILRCVPISNHLYFYWYRQILGQKVEFLVSFYNNEISEKSEIFDDQFSVERPDGSNFTLKIRSTKLEDSAMYFCASSRQGQIYGYTFGSGTRLTVV.

On this clone itself: Its ends do not fully match the called genes, so a read error is possible. In DNA form, the CDR3 reads TGTGCCAGCAGCTTAGAGGTGGGGGCTACCCAACATTTT. Translated, it gives CASSLEVGATQHF. The gene calls are TRBV7-6 and TRBJ1-5; TRBD1 is a possible D gene (6 bases). Germline CDR1 SGHVS, CDR2 FNYEAQ. The CDR3 consists of 13 residues. Complete variable domain (other parts from reference TRBV7-6 and TRBJ1-5): GAGVSQSPRYKVTKRGQDVALRCDPISGHVSLYWYRQALGQGPEFLTYFNYEAQQDKSGLPNDRFSAERPEGSISTLTIQRTEQRDSAMYRCASSLEVGATQHFGDGTRLSIL.

The rearrangement uses TRBV4-2 and TRBJ2-7, with 10 bases fitting TRBD2. V lost 0 bases, J lost 2 bases, and 4 bases stayed unmatched. CDR3 length: 16 residues. The germline V gene has CDR1 LGHNA and CDR2 YNFKEQ. This chain's CDR3 is CASSQEPAGGPYEQYF. CDR3 bases: TGTGCCAGCAGCCAAGAACCAGCGGGAGGGCCCTACGAGCAGTACTTC.